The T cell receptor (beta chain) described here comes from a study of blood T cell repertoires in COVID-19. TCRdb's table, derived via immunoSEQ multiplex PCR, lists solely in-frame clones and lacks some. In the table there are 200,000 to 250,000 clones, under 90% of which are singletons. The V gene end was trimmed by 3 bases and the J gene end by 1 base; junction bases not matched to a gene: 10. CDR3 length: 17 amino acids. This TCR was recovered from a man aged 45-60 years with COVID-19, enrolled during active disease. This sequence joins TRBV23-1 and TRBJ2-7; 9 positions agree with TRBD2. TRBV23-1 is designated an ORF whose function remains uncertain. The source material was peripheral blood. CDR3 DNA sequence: TGCGCCAGCAGTCATTGCCTGGGGCGGGAGGGATCCTACGAGCAGTACTTC. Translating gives CASSHCLGREGSYEQYF.